These 6 T cell receptor beta chains share one sample of origin, sequenced in a study of beta chain features in type 1 diabetes. Overall study findings and caveats: Shortening that was moderate but significant affected the TCRB CDR3s of Type 1 diabetes patients in all four CD4+ subsets.

Expressed TCRB transcripts were sequenced, since all the RNA that had been isolated was reverse transcribed. Some clones are missing from TCRdb's copy, which holds only in-frame ones; the method was immunoSEQ multiplex PCR. Here the sample spans about 150,000 clones, around 9.7% being singletons. No cognate antigen is known for these TCRs. What was sequenced was central memory CD4+ T cells from blood. The receptors here all came from a woman in her 30s with type 1 diabetes.

This rearrangement joins TRBV11-2 to TRBJ2-1, with D perhaps TRBD2 (6 bases). The CDR3 consists of 18 residues. Trimming stripped 4 bases from V and 0 bases from J, with 19 bases between. CDR1 is SGHAT and CDR2 is FQNNGV in the germline V gene. The CDR3 DNA is TGTGCCAGCAGCTCGTCGCCGGGACTCACCAGCTCCTACAATGAGCAGTTCTTC. Protein: CASSSSPGLTSSYNEQFF.

The CDR3 sequence: CASSREQGTEQFF. The CDR3 DNA sequence: TGTGCCAGCTCACGGGAACAGGGAACTGAGCAGTTCTTC. The V call is TRBV18, the J call TRBJ2-1; D may be TRBD1 (6 bases). The CDR3 extends over 13 amino acids. V was trimmed by 4 bases and J by 9 bases, leaving 13 bases between them. CDR1 is KGHSH and CDR2 is LQKENI in the germline V gene.

This clone was detected only a few times. The chain joins TRBV7-3 to TRBJ2-2; no clear D. The CDR3 is made up of 13 amino acids. CDR1 SGHTA and CDR2 FQGTGA come from the germline V gene. V lost 2 bases and J lost 7, with 8 bases in between. The CDR3 DNA sequence: TGTGCCAGCAGCTTAGGGTCGGGCGGGGAGCTGTTTTTT. It codes for CASSLGSGGELFF.

V is TRBV5-1 and J is TRBJ2-5; unclear D gene. The CDR3 sequence is 15 residues long. Germline V CDR1 and CDR2: SGHRS, YFSETQ. Trimming cost V 0 bases and J 2 bases, with 11 bases left between them. The CDR3, as DNA: TGCGCCAGCAGCTTGGCCGTCGCGGAACAAGAGACCCAGTACTTC. This translates into CASSLAVAEQETQYF.

This chain links TRBV7-8 with TRBJ1-5; no firm D call. This CDR3 has 13 amino acids. The V and J ends lost 5 bases and 0 bases respectively, with 5 bases between them. Per germline, CDR1 SGHVS and CDR2 FQNEAQ. CDR3 DNA sequence: TGTGCCAGCAGCCTTAATAGCAATCAGCCCCAGCATTTT. It is translated as CASSLNSNQPQHF.

This clone has a handful of counts. This rearrangement joins TRBV5-4 to TRBJ1-3; D is unresolved. The CDR3 sequence is 16 residues long. From germline, CDR1 is SGHNT and CDR2 YYREEE (reference sequence). V was cut by 0 bases and J by 2 bases, with 12 bases left in between. The CDR3 DNA reads as TGTGCCAGCAGCTTGGGACCGGGATCGGCTGGAAACACCATATATTTT. Amino acids: CASSLGPGSAGNTIYF.